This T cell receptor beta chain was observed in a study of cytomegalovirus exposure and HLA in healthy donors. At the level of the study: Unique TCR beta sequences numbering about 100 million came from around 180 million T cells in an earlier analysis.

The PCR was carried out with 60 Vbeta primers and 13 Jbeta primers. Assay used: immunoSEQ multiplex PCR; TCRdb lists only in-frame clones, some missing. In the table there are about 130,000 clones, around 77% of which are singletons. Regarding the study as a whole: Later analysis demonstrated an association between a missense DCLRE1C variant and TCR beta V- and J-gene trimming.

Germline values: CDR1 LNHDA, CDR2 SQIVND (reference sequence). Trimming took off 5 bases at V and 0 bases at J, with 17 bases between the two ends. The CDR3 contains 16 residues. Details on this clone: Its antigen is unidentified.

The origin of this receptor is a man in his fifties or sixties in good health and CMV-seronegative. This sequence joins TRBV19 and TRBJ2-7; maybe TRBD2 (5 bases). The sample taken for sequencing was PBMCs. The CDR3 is CASSFHSGRSSYEQYF. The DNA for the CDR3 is TGTGCCAGTAGTTTTCACAGCGGTAGGAGCTCCTACGAGCAGTACTTC.